Following are 28 T cell receptor beta chains from one sample sequenced in a study of cytomegalovirus exposure and HLA in healthy donors. 13 Jbeta primers and 60 Vbeta primers were used for the PCR. The assay was immunoSEQ multiplex PCR, and TCRdb's table has in-frame clones only and misses some. The table lists about 200,000 clones, about three quarters of them singletons. Sequencing was carried out using PBMCs. The receptors come from a male donor in good health and CMV-seronegative.

The chain links TRBV6-5 to TRBJ1-1; 7 nucleotides match TRBD1. CDR1 is MNHEY, CDR2 SVGAGI, per germline. The ends lost 2 bases at V and 5 bases at J; junction bases unmatched: 8. The length of the CDR3 is 15 residues. CDR3 coding DNA: TGTGCCAGCAGTTACGGAGAGGGGGCGCGGACTGAAGCTTTCTTT. Protein sequence: CASSYGEGARTEAFF.

This chain connects TRBV29-1 to TRBJ1-1; D not resolved. This CDR3 contains 13 residues. The V gene lost 1 base and the J gene lost 0 bases, with 6 bases spanning the gap. Germline loops: CDR1 SQVTM, CDR2 ANQGSEA. The CDR3 reads CSVEVGVNTEAFF. CDR3 DNA sequence: TGCAGCGTTGAAGTCGGGGTGAACACTGAAGCTTTCTTT.

The rearrangement uses TRBV27 and TRBJ1-2; possibly TRBD1 for D (5 bases). V was trimmed by 0 bases and J by 4 bases, leaving 12 bases between them. Germline assignment: CDR1 MNHEY and CDR2 SMNVEV (reference sequence). The CDR3 sequence is 15 residues long. The CDR3 is CASSLSGGSTYGYTF. CDR3 bases: TGTGCCAGCAGTTTATCGGGGGGTTCGACCTATGGCTACACCTTC.

The chain joins TRBV11-2 to TRBJ2-7; TRBD2 agrees at 14 bases. CDR1 is SGHAT and CDR2 is FQNNGV in the germline V gene. The CDR3 length is 16 residues. With V trimmed by 2 bases and J by 5 bases, 5 bases remained unmatched. The CDR3 here is CASSLKGTSGSNEQYF. The CDR3 coding sequence is TGTGCCAGCAGCTTAAAGGGGACTAGCGGGAGTAACGAGCAGTACTTC.

The J gene is TRBJ2-3, the V gene TRBV7-8; TRBD2 agrees at 7 bases. The CDR3 has 15 amino acids. The germline V gene has CDR1 SGHVS and CDR2 FQNEAQ. The V gene end was trimmed by 3 bases and the J gene end by 1 base; junction bases not matched to a gene: 4. CDR3 amino acids: CASSFQTSRTDTQYF. CDR3 nucleotide sequence: TGTGCCAGCAGCTTCCAGACTAGCCGCACAGATACGCAGTATTTT. Together with reference TRBV7-8 and TRBJ2-3, the CDR3 gives the full variable domain: GAGVSQSPRYKVAKRGQDVALRCDPISGHVSLFWYQQALGQGPEFLTYFQNEAQLDKSGLPSDRFFAERPEGSVSTLKIQRTQQEDSAVYLCASSFQTSRTDTQYFGPGTRLTVL.

The chain uses TRBV5-1 and TRBJ2-7; 7 nucleotides agree with TRBD1. Germline CDR1 reads SGHRS; CDR2 reads YFSETQ. The CDR3 runs to 16 residues. The trim removed 4 bases at V and 6 bases at J, leaving 16 bases unmatched. The CDR3 DNA is TGCGCCAGCAGCCCAAATCGACAGGGAGCTGGGGGCGAGCAGTACTTC. Protein: CASSPNRQGAGGEQYF.

This sequence joins TRBV11-3 and TRBJ2-1, with 12 bases that match TRBD2. This CDR3 has 18 amino acids. The V gene's germline CDR1 is SGHNT and CDR2 YENEEA. The V and J ends lost 0 bases and 5 bases, in that order; junction bases with no gene match: 8. The CDR3 loop reads CASSLDRWTSGDHNEQFF. CDR3 bases: TGTGCCAGCAGCTTAGATCGATGGACTAGCGGGGATCACAATGAGCAGTTCTTC.

J is TRBJ1-2 and V is TRBV6-5, with 7 bases aligning to TRBD1. The CDR3 contains 15 residues. The V segment lost 0 bases and the J segment 8 bases; nucleotides outside the gene matches: 9. CDR1 and CDR2 from the germline V gene are MNHEY and SVGAGI. The CDR3 spells CASSYSSGGRLGYTF. For the CDR3, the DNA is TGTGCCAGCAGTTACTCATCAGGGGGGCGCCTAGGCTACACCTTC.

This clone was observed a single time. No conserved phenylalanine or tryptophan is present at the end of the CDR3, so a read error is the likely explanation. The rearrangement joins TRBV11-1 to TRBJ1-2; D perhaps matches TRBD1 (5 bases). This CDR3 has 16 amino acids. Germline loops: CDR1 SGHAT, CDR2 FQDESV (reference sequence). V was shortened by 1 base and J by 6 bases, with 18 bases between the two germline ends. This CDR3 is CASSLVGGDSGDGYTL. CDR3 coding DNA: TGTGCCAGCAGCTTAGTAGGCGGCGACAGTGGGGATGGCTACACCCTC.

On this clone itself: A junction end diverges from the germline sequence, so it may reflect a read error. This chain connects TRBV7-9 to TRBJ2-7; 7 bases map to TRBD1. This CDR3 has 14 residues. In germline, CDR1 is SEHNR, CDR2 FQNEAQ (reference sequence). The CDR3 reads CSSSLRDSTGEQYF. The DNA for the CDR3 is TGTTCCAGCAGCTTACGGGACAGCACCGGCGAGCAGTACTTC.

V gene TRBV7-6 combines with J gene TRBJ2-3; tentatively, D is TRBD2 (6 bases). Germline V gives CDR1 SGHVS, CDR2 FNYEAQ. The CDR3 has 15 amino acids. V lost 4 bases and J lost 1, with 12 bases in between. The DNA of the CDR3 is TGTGCCAGCAGCTCATCGGGACTGCGCACAGATACGCAGTATTTT. Its translation: CASSSSGLRTDTQYF.

The chain carries TRBV5-6 and TRBJ2-3; 9 nucleotides match TRBD2. V shed 4 bases, J shed 2 bases, and the junction held 8 bases outside the gene matches. This CDR3 comprises 16 residues. CDR1 SGHDT and CDR2 YYEEEE come from the germline V gene. Here the CDR3 reads CASSPLTSGNTDTQYF. The CDR3 nucleotides are TGTGCCAGCAGCCCCTTGACTAGCGGAAACACAGATACGCAGTATTTT.

The count of this clone is one. The V call is TRBV5-1, the J call TRBJ2-7; 10 bases match TRBD2. Per the germline V gene, CDR1 is SGHRS and CDR2 is YFSETQ. The J segment lost 3 bases and the V segment lost 7 bases, leaving 7 bases of the junction unmatched. The CDR3 contains 14 residues. CDR3 in amino acids: CASSPPSGSYEQYF. The CDR3 DNA reads as TGCGCCAGCTCCCCCCCTAGCGGGAGCTACGAGCAGTACTTC.

The chain combines TRBV13 with TRBJ2-2; TRBD2 might be the D (6 bases). CDR1 is PRHDT and CDR2 is FYEKMQ in the germline V gene (reference sequence). The ends were cut back, 5 bases at V and 3 bases at J, with 10 bases in the middle. The CDR3 spans 14 residues. CDR3 sequence: CASSDGGYTGELFF. The CDR3 DNA reads as TGTGCCAGCAGCGATGGGGGGTACACCGGGGAGCTGTTTTTT.

The chain links TRBV28 to TRBJ1-1; D uncertain. V dropped 2 bases and J dropped 6 bases, with 10 bases sitting between them. Looked up from germline, CDR1 is MDHEN and CDR2 is SYDVKM. The CDR3 runs 13 residues. CDR3 nucleotides: TGTGCCAGCAGTTTACCCTCCCCCGCTGAAGCTTTCTTT. Translating it yields CASSLPSPAEAFF.

The genes are TRBV5-4 and TRBJ1-2; TRBD1 matches at 7 bases. The V and J ends lost 3 bases and 1 base, in that order; junction bases with no gene match: 3. Germline assignment: CDR1 SGHNT and CDR2 YYREEE (reference sequence). The CDR3 loop spans 14 amino acids. The CDR3: CASSSGQINYGYTF. The CDR3 DNA is TGTGCCAGCAGCTCGGGACAGATTAACTATGGCTACACCTTC.

The rearrangement uses TRBV4-1 and TRBJ2-3, with D hard to call. This CDR3 has 14 residues. Germline-derived CDR1 and CDR2 are MGHRA and YSYEKL. Trimming removed 6 bases from V and 2 bases from J, with 12 bases in between. For the CDR3, the DNA is TGCGCCAGCAGTCGCGGTATTTTCACAGATACGCAGTATTTT. Translated, it gives CASSRGIFTDTQYF.

This clone has just a few counts. The rearrangement links TRBV10-3 to TRBJ2-1; weak D call: TRBD2 (5 bases). The ends were cut back, 0 bases at V and 1 base at J, with 10 bases in the middle. From germline, CDR1 is ENHRY and CDR2 SYGVKD. This CDR3 contains 16 residues. The CDR3 region is CAISESRRSSYNEQFF. CDR3 bases: TGTGCCATCAGTGAGTCGAGGAGGTCGTCCTACAATGAGCAGTTCTTC.

This clone has more than one count but fewer than ten. V usage is TRBV18 and J usage is TRBJ1-2; 7 positions match TRBD1. J gave up 4 bases and V 5 bases, and 10 bases lay outside the gene matches. Germline CDR1 is KGHSH and CDR2 is LQKENI. This CDR3 has 15 residues. The CDR3 reads CASSIGTDASYGYTF. In DNA, the CDR3 is TGTGCCAGCTCAATCGGGACAGATGCTTCCTATGGCTACACCTTC.

V usage is TRBV10-2 and J usage is TRBJ1-2; D may be TRBD1 (6 bases). The germline V gene encodes CDR1 WSHSY and CDR2 SAAADI. This CDR3 has 14 residues. V was trimmed by 0 bases and J by 4 bases, leaving 9 bases between them. CDR3 sequence reads: CASSESVTGYGYTF. The CDR3 bases are TGCGCCAGCAGTGAGTCTGTGACAGGCTATGGCTACACCTTC.

The chain employs TRBV28 and TRBJ2-1; 12 positions agree with TRBD2. CDR1 MDHEN and CDR2 SYDVKM come from the germline V gene. V shed 2 bases and J 8 bases; nucleotides not matched to a gene: 7. The CDR3 covers 16 residues. The CDR3 reads CASSLLAGGPRDEQFF. CDR3 in DNA: TGTGCCAGCAGTTTACTAGCGGGAGGGCCGCGGGATGAGCAGTTCTTC.

The chain couples TRBV27 to TRBJ2-5; 8 bases are a match to TRBD2. Germline V CDR1 and CDR2: MNHEY, SMNVEV (reference sequence). The CDR3 loop spans 16 amino acids. V was pared by 5 bases and J by 2 bases, with 10 bases of the junction left unmatched. The CDR3 nucleotides are TGTGCCAGCAGTATAACCGGGACTAGGGGTCAAGAGACCCAGTACTTC. Translating gives CASSITGTRGQETQYF.

The chain uses TRBV2 and TRBJ2-2; D is perhaps TRBD2 (7 bases). V lost 6 bases, J lost 6 bases, and 17 bases lay in between. Germline CDR1 SNHLY, CDR2 FYNNEI. The CDR3 extends over 15 amino acids. CDR3 DNA: TGTGCCAGCAGCTATAAGTGGGGGGGCGCCGGGGAGCTGTTTTTT. Its protein product is CASSYKWGGAGELFF.

This clone was detected a few times. The gene calls are TRBV5-8 and TRBJ2-7; 8 bases are shared with TRBD2. In germline, CDR1 is SGHTS, CDR2 YDEGEE. The CDR3 extends over 12 amino acids. The J segment lost 6 bases and the V segment lost 9 bases, leaving 8 bases of the junction unmatched. The CDR3 DNA reads TGTGCCACCAACAGCGGGAGTAGCGAGCAGTACTTC. Its protein is CATNSGSSEQYF.

The chain has TRBV2 and TRBJ1-5, with D hard to call. Trimming stripped 4 bases from V and 7 bases from J, with 17 bases between. CDR1 and CDR2 (germline): SNHLY, FYNNEI. The CDR3 consists of 15 residues. For the CDR3, the DNA is TGTGCCAGCAGTGGGAGGGTGGCCTCGGGGCAGCCCCAGCATTTT. Its protein product is CASSGRVASGQPQHF.

This clone has a handful of counts. V and J are TRBV5-1 and TRBJ2-5; D perhaps matches TRBD1 (5 bases). The J call may be incorrect, as the DNA end agrees better with TRBJ2-7. This CDR3 has 14 amino acids. Germline CDR1 SGHRS, CDR2 YFSETQ. In DNA form, the CDR3 reads TGCGCCAGCAGCGGACAAAGTCAGGGCTACGAGCAGTACTTC. It codes for CASSGQSQGYEQYF.

The V call is TRBV7-9, the J call TRBJ1-2, with a tentative D call TRBD1 (5 bases). The V end was cut by 6 bases, the J end by 5 bases, with 16 bases between. The germline V gene encodes CDR1 SEHNR and CDR2 FQNEAQ (reference sequence). The CDR3 sequence is 14 residues long. DNA for the CDR3: TGTGCCAGCAGTCCGGGGGGGACGGCTTATGGCTACACCTTC. It encodes CASSPGGTAYGYTF.

The chain couples TRBV29-1 to TRBJ1-3; D call uncertain. The CDR3 is 13 amino acids. Germline CDR1 and CDR2: SQVTM and ANQGSEA. Deletions cut 2 bases from V and 2 bases from J, with 7 bases between. CDR3 amino acids: CSVESGPGNTIYF. In DNA form, the CDR3 reads TGCAGCGTTGAATCAGGTCCTGGAAACACCATATATTTT. The full variable domain, in which reference TRBV29-1 and TRBJ1-3 provide the parts outside the CDR3, is SAVISQKPSRDICQRGTSLTIQCQVDSQVTMMFWYRQQPGQSLTLIATANQGSEATYESGFVIDKFPISRPNLTFSTLTVSNMSPEDSSIYLCSVESGPGNTIYFGEGSWLTVV.